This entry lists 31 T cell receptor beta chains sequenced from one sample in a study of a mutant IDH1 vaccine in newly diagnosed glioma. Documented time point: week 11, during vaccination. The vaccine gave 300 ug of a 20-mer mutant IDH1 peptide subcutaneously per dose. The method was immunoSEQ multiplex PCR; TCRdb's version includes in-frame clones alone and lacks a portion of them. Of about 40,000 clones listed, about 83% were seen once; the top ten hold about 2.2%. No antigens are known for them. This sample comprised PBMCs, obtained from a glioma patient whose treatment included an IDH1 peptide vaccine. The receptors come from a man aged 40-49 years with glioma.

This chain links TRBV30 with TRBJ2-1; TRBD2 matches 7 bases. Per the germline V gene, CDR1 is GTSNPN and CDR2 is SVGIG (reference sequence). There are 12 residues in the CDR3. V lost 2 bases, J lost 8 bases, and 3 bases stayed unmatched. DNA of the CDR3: TGTGCCTGGAGTTGGCTAGCGGATGAGCAGTTCTTC. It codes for CAWSWLADEQFF.

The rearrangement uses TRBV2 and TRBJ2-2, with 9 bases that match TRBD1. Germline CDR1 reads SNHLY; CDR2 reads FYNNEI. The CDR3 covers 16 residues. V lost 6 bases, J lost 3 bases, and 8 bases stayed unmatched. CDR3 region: CASSPKGTGHTGELFF. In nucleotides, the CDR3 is TGTGCCAGCAGCCCTAAGGGGACAGGGCACACCGGGGAGCTGTTTTTT.

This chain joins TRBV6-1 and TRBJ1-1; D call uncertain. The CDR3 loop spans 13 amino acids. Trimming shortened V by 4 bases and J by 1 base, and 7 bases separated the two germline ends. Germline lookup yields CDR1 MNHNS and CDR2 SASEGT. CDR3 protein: CASSGFGNTEAFF. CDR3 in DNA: TGTGCCAGCAGTGGGTTTGGGAACACTGAAGCTTTCTTT.

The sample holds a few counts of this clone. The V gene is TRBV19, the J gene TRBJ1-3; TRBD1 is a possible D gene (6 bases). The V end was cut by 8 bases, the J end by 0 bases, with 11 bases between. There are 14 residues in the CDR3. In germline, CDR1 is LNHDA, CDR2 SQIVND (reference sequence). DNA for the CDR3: TGTGCCAGTCGGGGGCAAGCCTCTGGAAACACCATATATTTT. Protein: CASRGQASGNTIYF.

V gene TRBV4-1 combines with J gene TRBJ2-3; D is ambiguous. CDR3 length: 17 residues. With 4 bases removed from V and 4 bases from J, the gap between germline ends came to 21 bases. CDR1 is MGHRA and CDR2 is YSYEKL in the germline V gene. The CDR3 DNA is TGCGCCAGCAGCCGCGGTTGGGTTTCTACCGGAGCAGATACGCAGTATTTT. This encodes CASSRGWVSTGADTQYF.

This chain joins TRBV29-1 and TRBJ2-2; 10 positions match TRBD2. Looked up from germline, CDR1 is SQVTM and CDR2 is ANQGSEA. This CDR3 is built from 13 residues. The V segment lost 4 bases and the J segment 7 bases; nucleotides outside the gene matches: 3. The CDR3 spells CSVGASGSGELFF. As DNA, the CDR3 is TGCAGCGTTGGGGCTAGCGGGAGCGGGGAGCTGTTTTTT.

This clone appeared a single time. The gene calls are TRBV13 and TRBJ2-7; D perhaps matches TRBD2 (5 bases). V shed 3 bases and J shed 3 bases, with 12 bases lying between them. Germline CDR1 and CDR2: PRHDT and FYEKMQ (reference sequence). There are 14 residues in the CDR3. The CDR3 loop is CASSLRLTVYEQYF. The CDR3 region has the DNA TGTGCCAGCAGCTTGCGACTAACGGTCTACGAGCAGTACTTC. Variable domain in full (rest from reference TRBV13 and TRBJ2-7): AAGVIQSPRHLIKEKRETATLKCYPIPRHDTVYWYQQGPGQDPQFLISFYEKMQSDKGSIPDRFSAQQFSDYHSELNMSSLELGDSALYFCASSLRLTVYEQYFGPGTRLTVT.

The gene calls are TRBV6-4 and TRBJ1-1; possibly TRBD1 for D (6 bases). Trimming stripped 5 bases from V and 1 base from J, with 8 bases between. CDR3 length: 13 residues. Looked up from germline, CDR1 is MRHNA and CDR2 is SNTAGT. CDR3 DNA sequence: TGTGCCAGCAGTACAGGGCCGAACACTGAAGCTTTCTTT. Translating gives CASSTGPNTEAFF.

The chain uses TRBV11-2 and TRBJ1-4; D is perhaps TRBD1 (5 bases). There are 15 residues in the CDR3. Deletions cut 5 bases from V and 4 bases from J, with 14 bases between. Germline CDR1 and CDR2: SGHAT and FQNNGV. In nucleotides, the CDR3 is TGTGCCAGCAGCCGCCAACAGGTCTATAATGAAAAACTGTTTTTT. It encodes CASSRQQVYNEKLFF.

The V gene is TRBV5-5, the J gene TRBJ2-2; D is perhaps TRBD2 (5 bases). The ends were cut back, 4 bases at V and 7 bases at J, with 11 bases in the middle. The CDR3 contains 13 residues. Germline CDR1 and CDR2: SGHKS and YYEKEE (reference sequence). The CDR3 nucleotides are TGTGCCAGCAGCGAGCCCCGGGGCGGGGAGCTGTTTTTT. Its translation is CASSEPRGGELFF.

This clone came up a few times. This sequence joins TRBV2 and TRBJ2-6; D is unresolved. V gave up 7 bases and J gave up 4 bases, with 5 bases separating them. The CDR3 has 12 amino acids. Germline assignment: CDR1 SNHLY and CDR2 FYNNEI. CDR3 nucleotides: TGTGCCAGCAATACGGGGGCCAACGTCCTGACTTTC. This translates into CASNTGANVLTF.

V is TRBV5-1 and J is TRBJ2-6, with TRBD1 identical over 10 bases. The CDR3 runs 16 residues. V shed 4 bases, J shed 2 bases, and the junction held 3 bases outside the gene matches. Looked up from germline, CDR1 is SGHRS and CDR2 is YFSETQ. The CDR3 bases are TGCGCCAGCAGCCCGGGACAGGGGACTGGGGCCAACGTCCTGACTTTC. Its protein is CASSPGQGTGANVLTF. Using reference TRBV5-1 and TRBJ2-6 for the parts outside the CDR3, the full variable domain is KAGVTQTPRYLIKTRGQQVTLSCSPISGHRSVSWYQQTPGQGLQFLFEYFSETQRNKGNFPGRFSGRQFSNSRSEMNVSTLELGDSALYLCASSPGQGTGANVLTFGAGSRLTVL.

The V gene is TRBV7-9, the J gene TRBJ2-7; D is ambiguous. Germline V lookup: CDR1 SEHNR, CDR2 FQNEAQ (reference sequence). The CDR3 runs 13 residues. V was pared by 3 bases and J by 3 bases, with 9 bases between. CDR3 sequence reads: CASSFVVDYEQYF. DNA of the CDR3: TGTGCCAGCAGCTTTGTGGTTGACTACGAGCAGTACTTC.

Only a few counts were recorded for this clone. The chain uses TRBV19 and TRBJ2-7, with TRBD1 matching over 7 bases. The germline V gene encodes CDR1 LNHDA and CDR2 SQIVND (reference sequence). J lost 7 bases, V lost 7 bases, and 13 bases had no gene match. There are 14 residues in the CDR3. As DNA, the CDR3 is TGTGCCAGTACCCCCGGGACAGCCCTCCAAGAGCAGTACTTC. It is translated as CASTPGTALQEQYF.

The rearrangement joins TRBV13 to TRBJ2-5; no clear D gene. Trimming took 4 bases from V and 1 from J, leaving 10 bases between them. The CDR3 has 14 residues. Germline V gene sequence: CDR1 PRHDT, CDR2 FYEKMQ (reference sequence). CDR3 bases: TGTGCCAGCAGCTCACTAACCATCCAAGAGACCCAGTACTTC. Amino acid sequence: CASSSLTIQETQYF.

The DNA of the CDR3 is TGCGCCAGCAGCTTGAGTTCGACGAAAATCTCCTATAATTCACCCCTCCACTTT. Its translation is CASSLSSTKISYNSPLHF. The chain uses TRBV5-1 and TRBJ1-6; no firm D call. V was shortened by 1 base and J by 0 bases, with 14 bases between the two germline ends. CDR1 and CDR2 from the germline V gene are SGHRS and YFSETQ. CDR3 length: 18 residues.

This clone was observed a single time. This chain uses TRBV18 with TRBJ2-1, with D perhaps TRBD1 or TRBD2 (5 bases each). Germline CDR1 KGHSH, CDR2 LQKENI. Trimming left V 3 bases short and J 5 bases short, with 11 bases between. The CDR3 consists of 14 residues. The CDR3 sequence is CASSPGTGNNEQFF. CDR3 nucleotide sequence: TGTGCCAGCTCACCGGGGACGGGGAACAATGAGCAGTTCTTC.

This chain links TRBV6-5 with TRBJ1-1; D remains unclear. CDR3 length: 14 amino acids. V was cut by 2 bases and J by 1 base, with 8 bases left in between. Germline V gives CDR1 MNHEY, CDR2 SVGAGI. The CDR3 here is CASSYRARNTEAFF. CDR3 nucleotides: TGTGCCAGCAGTTACAGGGCCCGGAACACTGAAGCTTTCTTT.

The CDR3 loop is CASSLANQREGSYEQYF. The CDR3 DNA follows: TGCGCCAGCAGCTTGGCCAACCAGCGGGAGGGATCATACGAGCAGTACTTC. The chain joins TRBV5-1 to TRBJ2-7, with 10 bases aligning to TRBD2. The CDR3 runs 17 residues. V shed 0 bases and J 4 bases; nucleotides not matched to a gene: 10. Germline CDR1 and CDR2: SGHRS and YFSETQ.

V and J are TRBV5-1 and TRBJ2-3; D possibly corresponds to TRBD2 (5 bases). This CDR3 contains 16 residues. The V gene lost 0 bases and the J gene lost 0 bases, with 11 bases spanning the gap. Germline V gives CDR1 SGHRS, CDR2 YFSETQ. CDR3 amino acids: CASSLAAGSSTDTQYF. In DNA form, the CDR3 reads TGCGCCAGCAGCTTGGCCGCTGGGAGTAGCACAGATACGCAGTATTTT.

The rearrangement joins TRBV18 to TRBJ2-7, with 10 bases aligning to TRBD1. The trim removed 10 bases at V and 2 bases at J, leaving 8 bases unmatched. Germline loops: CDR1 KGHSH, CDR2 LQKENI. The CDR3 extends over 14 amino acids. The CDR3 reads CATRPGQGPYEQYF. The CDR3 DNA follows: TGTGCCACCCGACCGGGACAGGGGCCCTACGAGCAGTACTTC.

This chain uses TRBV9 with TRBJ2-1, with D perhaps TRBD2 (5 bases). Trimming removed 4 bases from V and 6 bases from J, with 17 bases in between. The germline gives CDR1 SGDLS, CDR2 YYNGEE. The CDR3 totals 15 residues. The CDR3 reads CASSPGGLPGNEQFF. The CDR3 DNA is TGTGCCAGCAGCCCCGGCGGGCTCCCTGGCAATGAGCAGTTCTTC.

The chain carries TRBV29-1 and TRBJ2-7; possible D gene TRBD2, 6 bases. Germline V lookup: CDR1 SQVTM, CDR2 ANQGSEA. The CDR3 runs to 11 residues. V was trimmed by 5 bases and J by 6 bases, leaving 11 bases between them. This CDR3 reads CSVREPGEQYF. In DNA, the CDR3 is TGCAGCGTTCGGGAGCCGGGCGAGCAGTACTTC.

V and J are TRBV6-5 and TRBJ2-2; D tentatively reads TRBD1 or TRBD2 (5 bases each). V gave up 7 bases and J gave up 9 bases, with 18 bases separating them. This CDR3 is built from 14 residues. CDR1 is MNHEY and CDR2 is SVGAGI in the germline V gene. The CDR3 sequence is CASTKGTGAWELFF. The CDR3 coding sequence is TGTGCCAGCACCAAAGGGACCGGGGCGTGGGAGCTGTTTTTT.

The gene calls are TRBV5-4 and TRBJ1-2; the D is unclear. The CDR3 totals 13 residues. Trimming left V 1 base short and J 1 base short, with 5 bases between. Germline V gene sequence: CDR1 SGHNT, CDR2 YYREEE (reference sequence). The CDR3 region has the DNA TGTGCCAGCAGCTTGAGAAATAACTATGGCTACACCTTC. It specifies CASSLRNNYGYTF.

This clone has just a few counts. The CDR3 spells CASNCTGMENIQYF. For the CDR3, the DNA is TGTGCCAGCAATTGTACAGGGATGGAAAACATTCAGTACTTC. The V call is TRBV6-5, the J call TRBJ2-4; TRBD1 is a possible D gene (6 bases). CDR1 is MNHEY, CDR2 SVGAGI, per germline. Trimming pared 7 bases from V and 5 bases from J, leaving 15 bases between. This CDR3 comprises 14 residues.

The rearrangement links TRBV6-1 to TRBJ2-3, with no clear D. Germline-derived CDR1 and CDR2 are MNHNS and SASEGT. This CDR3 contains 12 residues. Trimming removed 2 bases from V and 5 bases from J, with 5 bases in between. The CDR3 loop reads CASSERKDTQYF. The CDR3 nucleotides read TGTGCCAGCAGTGAAAGGAAAGATACGCAGTATTTT.

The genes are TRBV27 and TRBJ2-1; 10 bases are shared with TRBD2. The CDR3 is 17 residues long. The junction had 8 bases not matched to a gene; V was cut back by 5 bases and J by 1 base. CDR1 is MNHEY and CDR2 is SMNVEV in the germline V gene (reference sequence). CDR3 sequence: CASSPWTSGVSYNEQFF. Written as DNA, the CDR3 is TGTGCCAGCAGTCCCTGGACTAGCGGAGTTTCCTACAATGAGCAGTTCTTC.

The CDR3 DNA is TGTGCCAGCAGTGTGGGGGGGTCGAACTCCTACGAGCAGTACTTC. Translation: CASSVGGSNSYEQYF. The rearrangement links TRBV6-1 to TRBJ2-7; TRBD2 matches at 7 bases. The V gene end was trimmed by 4 bases and the J gene end by 0 bases; junction bases not matched to a gene: 6. CDR3 length: 15 residues. The germline V gene has CDR1 MNHNS and CDR2 SASEGT.

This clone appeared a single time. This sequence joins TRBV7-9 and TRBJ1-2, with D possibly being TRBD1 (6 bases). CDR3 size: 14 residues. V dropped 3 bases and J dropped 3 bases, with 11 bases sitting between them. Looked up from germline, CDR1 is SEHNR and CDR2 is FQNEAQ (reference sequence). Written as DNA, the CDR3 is TGTGCCAGCAGCTTTAGGGGGGGGGACTATGGCTACACCTTC. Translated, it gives CASSFRGGDYGYTF.

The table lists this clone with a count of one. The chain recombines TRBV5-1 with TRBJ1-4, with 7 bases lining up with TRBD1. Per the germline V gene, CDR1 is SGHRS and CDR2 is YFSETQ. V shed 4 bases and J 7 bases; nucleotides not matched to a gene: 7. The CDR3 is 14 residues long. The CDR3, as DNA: TGCGCCAGCAGCGACGGACAGGAGACTGAAAAACTGTTTTTT. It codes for CASSDGQETEKLFF. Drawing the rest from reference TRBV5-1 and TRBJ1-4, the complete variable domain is KAGVTQTPRYLIKTRGQQVTLSCSPISGHRSVSWYQQTPGQGLQFLFEYFSETQRNKGNFPGRFSGRQFSNSRSEMNVSTLELGDSALYLCASSDGQETEKLFFGSGTQLSVL.